The rows below give T cell receptor beta chains drawn from one sample of a study of ipilimumab plus nivolumab after autologous stem cell transplantation. Profiling relied on immunoSEQ multiplex PCR, and the TCRdb table lists in-frame clones only, not all of them. The profile shows tens of thousands of clones, 83% of them singletons. The sequencing used PBMCs, collected in a trial of ipilimumab plus nivolumab as post-transplant consolidation. Receptors originate from a male donor with diffuse large B-cell lymphoma. Each CDR3 is given with its conserved first and last residue. A D gene is named only where the DNA matches it firmly. Clone sizes are given selectively: once, few, many, or a class where the clone is expanded.

j_call: TRBJ2-2
v_call: TRBV18
d_call: -
clone_size: -
cdr3_aa: CASSPDSANTGELFF
cdr3_nt: TGTGCCAGCTCCCCCGACAGCGCGAACACCGGGGAGCTGTTTTTT

j_call: TRBJ1-2
v_call: TRBV5-1
d_call: -
clone_size: few
cdr3_aa: CASSFHRVNYGYTF
cdr3_nt: TGCGCCAGCAGTTTCCACAGGGTAAACTATGGCTACACCTTC

j_call: TRBJ2-5
v_call: TRBV5-6
d_call: -
clone_size: -
cdr3_aa: CASSLVQGRKETQYF
cdr3_nt: TGTGCCAGCAGCTTGGTTCAGGGTCGCAAAGAGACCCAGTACTTC

j_call: TRBJ2-7
v_call: TRBV5-1
d_call: -
clone_size: -
cdr3_aa: CASSSRPGVYEQYF
cdr3_nt: TGCGCCAGCAGCTCCAGACCAGGGGTCTACGAGCAGTACTTC

j_call: TRBJ1-1
v_call: TRBV5-1
d_call: TRBD1
clone_size: -
cdr3_aa: CASSSQPRGGNTEAFF
cdr3_nt: TGCGCCAGCAGCTCCCAACCCAGGGGGGGGAACACTGAAGCTTTCTTT

j_call: TRBJ1-1
v_call: TRBV7-8
d_call: TRBD1
clone_size: few
cdr3_aa: CASSSGTGGLTEAFF
cdr3_nt: TGTGCCAGCAGCTCAGGGACAGGGGGCTTGACTGAAGCTTTCTTT

j_call: TRBJ2-3
v_call: TRBV7-3
d_call: -
clone_size: -
cdr3_aa: CASSLLGTDTQYF
cdr3_nt: TGTGCCAGCAGCCTACTGGGCACAGATACGCAGTATTTT

j_call: TRBJ2-7
v_call: TRBV4-2
d_call: TRBD2
clone_size: -
cdr3_aa: CASSQERLAGESYF
cdr3_nt: TGTGCCAGCAGCCAAGAAAGGCTAGCGGGGGAGTCGTACTTC

j_call: TRBJ2-7
v_call: TRBV7-9
d_call: TRBD1
clone_size: -
cdr3_aa: CASSLSTGGMNEQYF
cdr3_nt: TGTGCCAGCAGCCTTAGCACAGGGGGCATGAACGAGCAGTACTTC

j_call: TRBJ2-1
v_call: TRBV5-5
d_call: TRBD2
clone_size: few
cdr3_aa: CASSAGLAGGRDGEQFF
cdr3_nt: TGTGCCAGCAGCGCGGGACTAGCGGGGGGTCGGGACGGTGAGCAGTTCTTC

j_call: TRBJ2-1
v_call: TRBV6-4
d_call: -
clone_size: -
cdr3_aa: CASREQPSGNEQFF
cdr3_nt: TGTGCCAGCAGGGAACAGCCCTCTGGCAATGAGCAGTTCTTC

j_call: TRBJ2-2
v_call: TRBV4-3
d_call: -
clone_size: few
cdr3_aa: CASSLERNTGELFF
cdr3_nt: TGCGCCAGCAGCCTTGAGAGGAACACCGGGGAGCTGTTTTTT

j_call: TRBJ1-4
v_call: TRBV7-2
d_call: TRBD1
clone_size: -
cdr3_aa: CASSFRQGNGRNEKLFF
cdr3_nt: TGTGCCAGCAGCTTCCGACAGGGGAATGGTCGTAATGAAAAACTGTTTTTT

j_call: TRBJ1-2
v_call: TRBV7-9
d_call: TRBD1
clone_size: -
cdr3_aa: CASSQPGVTGGWGYTF
cdr3_nt: TGTGCCAGCAGCCAACCCGGGGTGACAGGGGGATGGGGCTACACCTTC

j_call: TRBJ2-5
v_call: TRBV4-2
d_call: TRBD2
clone_size: -
cdr3_aa: CASSQSSSGGAEETQYF
cdr3_nt: TGTGCCAGCAGCCAAAGCTCTAGCGGGGGGGCGGAAGAGACCCAGTACTTC

j_call: TRBJ2-3
v_call: TRBV7-6
d_call: TRBD2
clone_size: -
cdr3_aa: CASSSQAGRADTQYF
cdr3_nt: TGTGCCAGCAGCTCCCAAGCGGGGAGGGCAGATACGCAGTATTTT

j_call: TRBJ1-2
v_call: TRBV5-6
d_call: -
clone_size: -
cdr3_aa: CASSLGGDGYTF
cdr3_nt: TGTGCCAGCAGCTTGGGAGGGGATGGCTACACCTTC

j_call: TRBJ2-1
v_call: TRBV29-1
d_call: TRBD1
clone_size: -
cdr3_aa: CSVERRDRGYNEQFF
cdr3_nt: TGCAGCGTTGAAAGGCGGGACAGGGGGTACAATGAGCAGTTCTTC

j_call: TRBJ1-4
v_call: TRBV5-8
d_call: TRBD1
clone_size: -
cdr3_aa: CASSLGDREVEKLFF
cdr3_nt: TGTGCCAGCAGCTTGGGGGACAGGGAAGTTGAAAAACTGTTTTTT

j_call: TRBJ2-5
v_call: TRBV7-9
d_call: -
clone_size: -
cdr3_aa: CASSLAQGGETQYF
cdr3_nt: TGTGCCAGCAGCTTAGCACAGGGCGGGGAGACCCAGTACTTC

j_call: TRBJ1-1
v_call: TRBV7-6
d_call: -
clone_size: few
cdr3_aa: CASRRQAGGTEAFF
cdr3_nt: TGTGCCAGCAGACGACAGGCCGGGGGCACTGAAGCTTTCTTT

j_call: TRBJ2-2
v_call: TRBV9
d_call: -
clone_size: -
cdr3_aa: CASSVGGNTGELFF
cdr3_nt: TGTGCCAGCAGCGTAGGTGGGAACACCGGGGAGCTGTTTTTT

j_call: TRBJ1-1
v_call: TRBV10-3
d_call: -
clone_size: -
cdr3_aa: CAISDTPWEAFF
cdr3_nt: TGTGCCATCAGTGACACTCCCTGGGAAGCTTTCTTT

j_call: TRBJ1-6
v_call: TRBV5-1
d_call: TRBD1
clone_size: -
cdr3_aa: CASNIGQDNSPLHF
cdr3_nt: TGCGCCAGCAACATAGGACAGGATAATTCACCCCTCCACTTT

j_call: TRBJ1-2
v_call: TRBV7-8
d_call: -
clone_size: -
cdr3_aa: CASSQIRGNYGYTF
cdr3_nt: TGTGCCAGCAGCCAAATCAGGGGTAACTATGGCTACACCTTC

j_call: TRBJ2-7
v_call: TRBV29-1
d_call: -
clone_size: few
cdr3_aa: CSVLSDEQYF
cdr3_nt: TGCAGCGTTCTTTCGGACGAGCAGTACTTC

j_call: TRBJ1-3
v_call: TRBV18
d_call: -
clone_size: -
cdr3_aa: CASSGSSGNTIYF
cdr3_nt: TGTGCCAGCTCAGGGAGCTCTGGAAACACCATATATTTT

j_call: TRBJ1-1
v_call: TRBV21-1
d_call: -
clone_size: -
cdr3_aa: CASRSSSPGEKTEAFF
cdr3_nt: TGTGCCAGCAGGTCGAGTTCCCCAGGAGAAAAAACTGAAGCTTTCTTT

j_call: TRBJ1-6
v_call: TRBV6-1
d_call: -
clone_size: -
cdr3_aa: CASITDSRLSPLHF
cdr3_nt: TGTGCCAGCATTACTGACAGCCGATTATCTCCCCTCCACTTT

j_call: TRBJ2-1
v_call: TRBV7-2
d_call: TRBD2
clone_size: -
cdr3_aa: CASSLARLAGGRTSEQFF
cdr3_nt: TGTGCCAGCAGCTTAGCGAGACTAGCGGGGGGGCGTACTTCTGAGCAGTTCTTC

j_call: TRBJ1-4
v_call: TRBV27
d_call: -
clone_size: many
cdr3_aa: CASSPTGQLFEKLFF
cdr3_nt: TGTGCCAGCAGTCCGACAGGCCAGTTGTTTGAAAAACTGTTTTTT

j_call: TRBJ1-3
v_call: TRBV29-1
d_call: TRBD1
clone_size: -
cdr3_aa: CSVVGQGNTIYF
cdr3_nt: TGCAGCGTGGTGGGACAGGGAAACACCATATATTTT

j_call: TRBJ1-2
v_call: TRBV5-6
d_call: -
clone_size: -
cdr3_aa: CASSSDGRRWYGYTF
cdr3_nt: TGTGCCAGCAGCTCGGATGGGAGGCGGTGGTATGGCTACACCTTC

j_call: TRBJ2-7
v_call: TRBV11-3
d_call: -
clone_size: -
cdr3_aa: CASSGKEDGTYEQYF
cdr3_nt: TGTGCCAGCAGCGGTAAAGAGGACGGCACCTACGAGCAGTACTTC

j_call: TRBJ1-4
v_call: TRBV5-1
d_call: -
clone_size: -
cdr3_aa: CASSPGAGVDEKLFF
cdr3_nt: TGCGCCAGCAGCCCCGGTGCAGGGGTCGATGAAAAACTGTTTTTT

j_call: TRBJ2-1
v_call: TRBV6-1
d_call: -
clone_size: -
cdr3_aa: CASSEWRSGADNEQFF
cdr3_nt: TGTGCCAGCAGTGAATGGCGGTCGGGGGCGGACAATGAGCAGTTCTTC

j_call: TRBJ1-4
v_call: TRBV19
d_call: -
clone_size: -
cdr3_aa: CASSPDGEKLFF
cdr3_nt: TGTGCCAGTAGTCCCGACGGGGAAAAACTGTTTTTT

j_call: TRBJ2-2
v_call: TRBV4-1
d_call: TRBD1
clone_size: once
cdr3_aa: CASSLTPTGGQGGELFF
cdr3_nt: TGCGCCAGCAGCCTTACTCCGACAGGGGGACAGGGCGGGGAGCTGTTTTTT

j_call: TRBJ2-5
v_call: TRBV6-1
d_call: TRBD1
clone_size: -
cdr3_aa: CASSGWTGSETQYF
cdr3_nt: TGTGCCAGCAGTGGGTGGACAGGGTCCGAGACCCAGTACTTC

j_call: TRBJ1-1
v_call: TRBV11-2
d_call: -
clone_size: -
cdr3_aa: CASSSAGTLNTEAFF
cdr3_nt: TGTGCCAGCAGTTCAGCGGGGACACTGAACACTGAAGCTTTCTTT

j_call: TRBJ1-2
v_call: TRBV5-1
d_call: -
clone_size: -
cdr3_aa: CASSLQGYGYTF
cdr3_nt: TGCGCCAGCAGCTTACAGGGTTATGGCTACACCTTC